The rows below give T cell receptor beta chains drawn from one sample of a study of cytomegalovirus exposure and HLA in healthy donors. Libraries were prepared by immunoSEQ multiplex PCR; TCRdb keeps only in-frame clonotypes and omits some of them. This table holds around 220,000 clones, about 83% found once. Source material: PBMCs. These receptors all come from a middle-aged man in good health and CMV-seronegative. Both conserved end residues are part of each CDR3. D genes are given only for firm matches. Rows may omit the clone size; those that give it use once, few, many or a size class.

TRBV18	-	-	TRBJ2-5	CASSPRLNRGQETQYF	TGTGCCAGCTCACCACGACTCAACCGGGGGCAAGAGACCCAGTACTTC
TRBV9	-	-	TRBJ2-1	CASSAALSGNEQFF	TGTGCCAGCAGCGCTGCCCTTTCGGGCAATGAGCAGTTCTTC
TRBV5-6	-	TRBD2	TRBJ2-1	CASSPRASGYYNEQFF	TGTGCCAGCAGCCCCCGGGCTAGCGGGTATTACAATGAGCAGTTCTTC
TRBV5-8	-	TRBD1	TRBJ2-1	CASSFQGESYNEQFF	TGTGCCAGCAGCTTCCAGGGGGAGTCCTACAATGAGCAGTTCTTC
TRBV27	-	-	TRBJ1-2	CASSGGDRHYGYTF	TGTGCCAGCAGTGGGGGGGACCGCCACTATGGCTACACCTTC
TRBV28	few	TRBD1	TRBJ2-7	CASSSWTGTKGYEQYF	TGTGCCAGCAGTTCATGGACAGGTACAAAGGGCTACGAGCAGTACTTC
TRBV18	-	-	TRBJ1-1	CASSPPAGTEAFF	TGTGCCAGCTCACCGCCTGCGGGCACTGAAGCTTTCTTT
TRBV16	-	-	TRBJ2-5	CASSQFGGRETQYF	TGTGCCAGCAGCCAATTCGGGGGGCGCGAGACCCAGTACTTC
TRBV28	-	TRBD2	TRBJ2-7	CASSLRLAGPYEQYF	TGTGCCAGCAGTTTGAGGCTAGCGGGACCCTACGAGCAGTACTTC
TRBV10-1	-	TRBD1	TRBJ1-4	CASSDGTANEKLFF	TGCGCCAGCAGTGACGGGACAGCTAATGAAAAACTGTTTTTT
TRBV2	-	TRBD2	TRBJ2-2	CASSEARWGEGVGELFF	TGTGCCAGCAGTGAAGCACGTTGGGGGGAGGGCGTCGGGGAGCTGTTTTTT
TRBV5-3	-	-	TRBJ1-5	CARSLAGSDQPQHF	TGTGCCAGAAGCTTGGCAGGGTCCGATCAGCCCCAGCATTTT
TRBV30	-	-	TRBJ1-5	CAWSVRAGRQPQHF	TGTGCCTGGAGTGTACGGGCAGGGCGCCAGCCCCAGCATTTT
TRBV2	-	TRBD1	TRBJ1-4	CASRRTGPRYQNEKLFF	TGTGCCAGCAGGAGGACAGGTCCACGATATCAAAATGAAAAACTGTTTTTT
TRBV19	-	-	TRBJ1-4	CASSIGWGLVEKLFF	TGTGCCAGTAGTATTGGATGGGGGCTTGTTGAAAAACTGTTTTTT
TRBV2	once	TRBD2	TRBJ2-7	CASTAGGSFSYEQYF	TGTGCCAGCACCGCGGGCGGGAGTTTCTCCTACGAGCAGTACTTC
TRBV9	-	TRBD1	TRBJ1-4	CASSARDRAEKLFF	TGTGCCAGCAGCGCCCGGGACAGGGCTGAAAAACTGTTTTTT
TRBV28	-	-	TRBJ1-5	CASSRFRGERQPQHF	TGTGCCAGCAGCCGTTTCCGGGGGGAAAGGCAGCCCCAGCATTTT
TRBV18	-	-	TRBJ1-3	CASSPNSGNTIYF	TGTGCCAGCTCACCCAACTCCGGAAACACCATATATTTT
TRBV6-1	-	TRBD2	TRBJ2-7	CASSPRLAGYEQYF	TGTGCCAGCAGCCCCCGGCTAGCGGGTTACGAGCAGTACTTC
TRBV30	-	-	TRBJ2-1	CAWSYPGLNSYNEQFF	TGTGCCTGGAGTTATCCGGGACTGAACTCCTACAATGAGCAGTTCTTC
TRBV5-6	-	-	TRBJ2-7	CASSLGSSYEQYF	TGTGCCAGCAGCTTAGGGAGCTCCTACGAGCAGTACTTC
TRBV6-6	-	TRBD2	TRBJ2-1	CASTWTSGGREQFF	TGTGCCAGCACATGGACTAGCGGGGGGCGTGAGCAGTTCTTC
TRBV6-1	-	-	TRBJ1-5	CASSVDRSNQPQHF	TGTGCCAGCAGTGTTGACAGGAGCAATCAGCCCCAGCATTTT
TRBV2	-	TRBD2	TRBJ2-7	CASSEWGDREGSYEQYF	TGTGCCAGCAGTGAATGGGGTGATAGGGAGGGCTCCTACGAGCAGTACTTC
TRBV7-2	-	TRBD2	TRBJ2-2	CASSQLAGGSTGELFF	TGTGCCAGCAGCCAATTAGCGGGAGGAAGTACCGGGGAGCTGTTTTTT
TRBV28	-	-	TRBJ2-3	CASSQERGWTDTQYF	TGTGCCAGCAGTCAGGAAAGGGGTTGGACAGATACGCAGTATTTT
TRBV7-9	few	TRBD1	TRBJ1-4	CASSVGQGPNEKLFF	TGTGCCAGCAGCGTAGGACAGGGCCCTAATGAAAAACTGTTTTTT
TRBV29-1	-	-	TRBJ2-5	CSVKRGGETQYF	TGCAGCGTAAAAAGGGGGGGGGAGACCCAGTACTTC
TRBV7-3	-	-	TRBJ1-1	CASSLGGANTEAFF	TGTGCCAGCAGCTTAGGAGGGGCTAACACTGAAGCTTTCTTT
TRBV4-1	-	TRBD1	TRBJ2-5	CASSLLGTVIQETQYF	TGCGCCAGCAGCCTCCTCGGGACAGTCATCCAAGAGACCCAGTACTTC
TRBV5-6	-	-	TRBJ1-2	CASSPGGIFGYTF	TGTGCCAGCAGCCCCGGGGGGATTTTTGGCTACACCTTC
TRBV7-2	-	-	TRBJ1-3	CASSPSYENTIYF	TGTGCCAGCAGCCCCTCCTATGAAAACACCATATATTTT
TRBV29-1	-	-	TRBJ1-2	CSVEEADYNYGYTF	TGCAGCGTTGAGGAGGCAGACTATAACTATGGCTACACCTTC
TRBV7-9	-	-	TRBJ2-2	CASSSTPEPTEELFF	TGTGCCAGCAGTTCGACACCCGAGCCGACCGAGGAGCTGTTTTTT
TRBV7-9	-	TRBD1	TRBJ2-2	CASSLARTGITGELFF	TGTGCCAGCAGCTTAGCCCGGACAGGGATTACCGGGGAGCTGTTTTTT
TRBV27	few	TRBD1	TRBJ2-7	CASRPQGAYEQYF	TGTGCCAGCAGGCCACAGGGGGCCTACGAGCAGTACTTC
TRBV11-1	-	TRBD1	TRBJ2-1	CASRISGQGPYNEQFF	TGTGCCAGCAGGATATCCGGACAGGGCCCCTACAATGAGCAGTTCTTC
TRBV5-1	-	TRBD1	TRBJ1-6	CASSLQGASYNSPLHF	TGCGCCAGCAGCTTACAGGGGGCTTCCTATAATTCACCCCTCCACTTT
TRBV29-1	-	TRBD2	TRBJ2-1	CSVAASGTMNEQFF	TGCAGCGTTGCGGCTAGCGGGACTATGAATGAGCAGTTCTTC
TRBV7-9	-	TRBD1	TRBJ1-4	CASSPGQATNEKLFF	TGTGCCAGCAGCCCCGGACAGGCAACTAATGAAAAACTGTTTTTT
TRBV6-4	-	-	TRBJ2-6	CATSPYSGANVLTF	TGTGCCACCTCCCCGTACTCTGGGGCCAACGTCCTGACTTTC
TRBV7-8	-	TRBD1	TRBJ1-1	CASSKPPGQGTEAFF	TGTGCCAGCAGCAAACCCCCGGGACAGGGGACTGAAGCTTTCTTT
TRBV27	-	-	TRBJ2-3	CASSLRERGTDTQYF	TGTGCCAGCAGTTTACGGGAGAGGGGCACAGATACGCAGTATTTT
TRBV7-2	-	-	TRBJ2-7	CASSLDWGDEQYF	TGTGCCAGCAGCTTAGATTGGGGAGACGAGCAGTACTTC
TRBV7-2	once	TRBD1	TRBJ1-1	CASSLTGYGAFF	TGTGCCAGCAGCCTGACAGGGTATGGAGCTTTCTTT
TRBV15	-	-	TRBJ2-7	CAIRDSGSYEQYF	TGTGCCATCCGGGACTCAGGCTCCTACGAGCAGTACTTC